The rows below give T cell receptor beta chains drawn from one sample of a study of T cell responses to AZD1222 COVID-19 vaccine. Libraries were prepared by immunoSEQ multiplex PCR; TCRdb keeps only in-frame clonotypes and omits some of them. The table records roughly 85,000 clones, over 75% of them present only once. Sample: peripheral blood, taken 28 days after the second AZD1222 dose. The receptors derive from an adult who received the AZD1222 COVID-19 vaccine. CDR3s include the opening cysteine and the closing phenylalanine or tryptophan. A D gene is named only where the DNA matches it firmly. A clone size is listed for some rows: how often the clone was seen (once, few, many), or a class if it is expanded.

size: few
V: TRBV7-2
D: NA
J: TRBJ1-6
CDR3: CASSSRDYSPLHF
DNA: TGTGCCAGCAGCTCTAGGGATTACTCACCCCTCCACTTT

size: NA
V: TRBV2
D: TRBD2
J: TRBJ2-7
CDR3: CASTGLAGRYEQYF
DNA: TGTGCCAGCACCGGACTAGCGGGAAGGTACGAGCAGTACTTC

size: NA
V: TRBV21-1
D: NA
J: TRBJ2-7
CDR3: CASRRYDGQGDTYEQYF
DNA: TGTGCCAGCAGGCGTTACGACGGACAGGGTGATACCTACGAGCAGTACTTC

size: NA
V: TRBV6-2/TRBV6-3
D: TRBD1
J: TRBJ2-4
CDR3: CASSYDRGGNIQYF
DNA: TGTGCCAGCAGTTACGACAGGGGGGGGAACATTCAGTACTTC

size: NA
V: TRBV7-9
D: NA
J: TRBJ2-1
CDR3: CASSLAGDRWDVQYNEQFF
DNA: TGTGCCAGCAGCTTAGCGGGCGATCGATGGGACGTACAATACAATGAGCAGTTCTTC

size: once
V: TRBV11-2
D: NA
J: TRBJ2-7
CDR3: CASSLELALSYEQYF
DNA: TGTGCCAGCAGCTTAGAGCTAGCTTTATCCTACGAGCAGTACTTC

size: NA
V: TRBV10-2
D: NA
J: TRBJ1-5
CDR3: CARDTPGTGLNQPQHF
DNA: TGCGCCAGAGATACTCCCGGGACGGGACTCAATCAGCCCCAGCATTTT

size: NA
V: TRBV6-5
D: TRBD1
J: TRBJ2-2
CDR3: CASQRQGVGTGELFF
DNA: TGTGCCAGCCAACGCCAGGGGGTAGGCACCGGGGAGCTGTTTTTT

size: NA
V: TRBV12-3/TRBV12-4
D: NA
J: TRBJ2-1
CDR3: CASSPQDEQFF
DNA: TGTGCCAGCAGTCCCCAGGATGAGCAGTTCTTC

size: NA
V: TRBV6-2/TRBV6-3
D: TRBD1
J: TRBJ2-3
CDR3: CASSSPGTAPDTQYF
DNA: TGTGCCAGCAGTTCCCCCGGGACAGCCCCAGATACGCAGTATTTT

size: NA
V: TRBV20-1
D: NA
J: TRBJ1-2
CDR3: CSASQLLYGYTF
DNA: TGCAGTGCTAGTCAGCTTCTCTATGGCTACACCTTC

size: NA
V: TRBV30
D: TRBD2
J: TRBJ2-7
CDR3: CAWSAGTSYEQYF
DNA: TGTGCCTGGAGTGCCGGGACTAGCTACGAGCAGTACTTC

size: NA
V: TRBV27
D: TRBD1
J: TRBJ1-2
CDR3: CASKMGQGAPNYGYTF
DNA: TGTGCCAGCAAGATGGGACAGGGGGCCCCTAACTATGGCTACACCTTC

size: NA
V: TRBV18
D: TRBD2
J: TRBJ2-1
CDR3: CASSPGTSFNEQFF
DNA: TGTGCCAGCTCACCCGGGACTAGCTTCAATGAGCAGTTCTTC

size: NA
V: TRBV6-5
D: NA
J: TRBJ2-1
CDR3: CASSYHVTRNNEQFF
DNA: TGTGCCAGCAGTTACCACGTAACCAGGAACAATGAGCAGTTCTTC

size: NA
V: TRBV3-1/TRBV3-2
D: TRBD2
J: TRBJ2-5
CDR3: CASSHPFSGRTETQYF
DNA: TGTGCCAGCAGCCACCCCTTTAGCGGGAGAACAGAGACCCAGTACTTC

size: NA
V: TRBV11-3
D: NA
J: TRBJ2-7
CDR3: CASSLQTRSEQYF
DNA: TGTGCCAGCAGCTTACAGACTCGAAGCGAGCAGTACTTC

size: once
V: TRBV5-1
D: NA
J: TRBJ1-1
CDR3: CASSRTSDTEAFF
DNA: TGCGCCAGCAGCCGAACCTCGGACACTGAAGCTTTCTTT

size: NA
V: TRBV24-1
D: TRBD1
J: TRBJ1-3
CDR3: CATSDGDRPSGNTIYF
DNA: TGTGCCACCAGTGATGGGGACAGACCCTCTGGAAACACCATATATTTT

size: NA
V: TRBV12-3/TRBV12-4
D: TRBD1
J: TRBJ1-4
CDR3: CASNQGEGGKLFF
DNA: TGTGCCAGCAATCAGGGGGAGGGCGGAAAACTGTTTTTT

size: NA
V: TRBV5-1
D: TRBD1
J: TRBJ1-2
CDR3: CASGTGDLAYGYTF
DNA: TGCGCCAGCGGGACAGGGGATCTCGCCTATGGCTACACCTTC

size: NA
V: TRBV7-7
D: TRBD1
J: TRBJ2-1
CDR3: CASSPDRDPNNEQFF
DNA: TGTGCCAGCAGCCCCGACAGGGATCCGAACAATGAGCAGTTCTTC